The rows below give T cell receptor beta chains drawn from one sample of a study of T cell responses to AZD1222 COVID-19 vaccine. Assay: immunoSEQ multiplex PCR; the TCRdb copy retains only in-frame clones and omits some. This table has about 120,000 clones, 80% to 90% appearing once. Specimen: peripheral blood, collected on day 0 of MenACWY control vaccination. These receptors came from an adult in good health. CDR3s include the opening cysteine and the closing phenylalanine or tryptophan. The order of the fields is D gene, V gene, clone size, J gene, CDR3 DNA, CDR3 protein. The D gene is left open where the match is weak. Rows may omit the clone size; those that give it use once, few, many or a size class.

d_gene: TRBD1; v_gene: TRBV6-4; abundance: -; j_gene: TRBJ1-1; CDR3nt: TGTGCCAGCAGTGAAGGGGGCAACACTGAAGCTTTCTTT; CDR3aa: CASSEGGNTEAFF
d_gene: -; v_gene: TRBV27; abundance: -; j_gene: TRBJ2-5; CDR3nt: TGTGCCAGCAGTTCCTACCGCCGACAAGAGACCCAGTACTTC; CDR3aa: CASSSYRRQETQYF
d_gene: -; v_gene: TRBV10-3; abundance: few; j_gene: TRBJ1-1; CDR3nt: TGTGCCATCAGTGAGCGAGACGTAACTGAAGCTTTCTTT; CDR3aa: CAISERDVTEAFF
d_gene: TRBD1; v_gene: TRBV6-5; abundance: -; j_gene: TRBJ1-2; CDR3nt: TGTGCCAGCAGACCTAGGGGACAGGGGCCCGGCTACACCTTC; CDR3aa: CASRPRGQGPGYTF
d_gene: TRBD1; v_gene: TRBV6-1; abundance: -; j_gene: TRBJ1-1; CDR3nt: TGTGCCAGCAGTGAAGGGCTGGGACAGGGGGCGACTGAAGCTTTCTTT; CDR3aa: CASSEGLGQGATEAFF
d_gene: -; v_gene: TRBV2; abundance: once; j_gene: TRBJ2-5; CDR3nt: TGTGCCAGCAGTACAGAGTCTCAAGAGACCCAGTACTTC; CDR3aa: CASSTESQETQYF
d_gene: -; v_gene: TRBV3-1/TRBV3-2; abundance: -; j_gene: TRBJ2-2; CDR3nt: TGTGCCAGCAGCCTCAGGGTTACCGGGGAGCTGTTTTTT; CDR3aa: CASSLRVTGELFF
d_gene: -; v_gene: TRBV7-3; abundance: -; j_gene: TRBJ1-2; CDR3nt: TGTGCCAGCAGCTCGGTGGGAATTTCCAATGGCTACACCTTC; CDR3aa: CASSSVGISNGYTF
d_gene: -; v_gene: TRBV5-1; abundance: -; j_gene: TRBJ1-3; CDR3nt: TGCGCCAGCAGCTTGGATGGGTTCTCTGGAAACACCATATATTTT; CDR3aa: CASSLDGFSGNTIYF
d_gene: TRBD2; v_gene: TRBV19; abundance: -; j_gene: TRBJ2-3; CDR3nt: TGTGCCAGTAGTATAAGCGGGGGGAAAGATACGCAGTATTTT; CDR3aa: CASSISGGKDTQYF
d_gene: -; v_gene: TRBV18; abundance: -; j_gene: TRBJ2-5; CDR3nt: TGTGCCAGCTCACCATCCGGAGAGACCCAGTACTTC; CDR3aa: CASSPSGETQYF
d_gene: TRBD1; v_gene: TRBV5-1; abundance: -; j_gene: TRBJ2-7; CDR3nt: TGCGCCAGCAGCTATACGACAGGGAATCCGTACGAGCAGTACTTC; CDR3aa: CASSYTTGNPYEQYF
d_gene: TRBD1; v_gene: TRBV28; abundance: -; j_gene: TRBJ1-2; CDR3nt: TGTGCCAGCAGTTTGGCCGGGGGACAGGGGTTATATGGCTACACCTTC; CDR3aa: CASSLAGGQGLYGYTF
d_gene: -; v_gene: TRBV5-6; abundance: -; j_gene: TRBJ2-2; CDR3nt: TGTGCCAGCAGCTTTCGAGGGATCAACACCGGGGAGCTGTTTTTT; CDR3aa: CASSFRGINTGELFF
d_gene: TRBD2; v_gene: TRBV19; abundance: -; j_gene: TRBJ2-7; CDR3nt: TGTGCCAGTAGGCTAGCGGGGGGCAGCCACGAGCAGTACTTC; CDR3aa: CASRLAGGSHEQYF
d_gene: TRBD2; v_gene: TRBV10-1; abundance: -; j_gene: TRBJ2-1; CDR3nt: TGCGCCAGCAGTGAGGTAGTGAGAACTAGCGGGGGCCCCGTTAGCTCCTACAATGAGCAGTTCTTC; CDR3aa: CASSEVVRTSGGPVSSYNEQFF
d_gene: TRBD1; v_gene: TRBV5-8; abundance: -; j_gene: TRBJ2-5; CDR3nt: TGTGCCAGCAGCTCCGGGACAGGGTACCAAGAGACCCAGTACTTC; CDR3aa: CASSSGTGYQETQYF
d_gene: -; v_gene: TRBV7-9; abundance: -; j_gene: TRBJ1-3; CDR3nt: TGTGCCAGCAGCTCACTACAGGTCTTGAGAGGAAACACCATATATTTT; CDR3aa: CASSSLQVLRGNTIYF
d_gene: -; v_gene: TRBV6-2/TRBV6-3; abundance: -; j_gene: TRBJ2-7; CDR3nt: TGTGCCAGCAGTTCGACTACCACCATCTCCTACGAGCAGTACTTC; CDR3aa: CASSSTTTISYEQYF
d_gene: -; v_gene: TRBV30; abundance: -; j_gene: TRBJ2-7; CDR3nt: TGTGCCTGGAGTGACTCCTACGAGCAGTACTTC; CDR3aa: CAWSDSYEQYF
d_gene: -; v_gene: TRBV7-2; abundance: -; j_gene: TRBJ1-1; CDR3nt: TGTGCCAGCAGCCTAACCCGAACCACTGAAGCTTTCTTT; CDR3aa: CASSLTRTTEAFF
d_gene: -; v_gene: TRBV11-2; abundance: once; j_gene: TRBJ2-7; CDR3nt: TGTGCCAGCAGCTTAGAGCGGGGCCTCTCCTACGAGCAGTACTTC; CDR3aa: CASSLERGLSYEQYF